These 29 T cell receptor delta chains share one sample of origin, sequenced in a study of gammadelta T cells in human blood. TCRdb applied CATT to the RT-PCR reads for clone calling. The table has roughly 900 delta-chain clones, roughly 18% seen once; the top ten hold about 14%. The material sequenced was Vgamma9Vdelta2 gamma-delta T cells from fetal blood. The receptor set was obtained from a human fetus.

As regards this clone: This may be a read error, as it is one base from a much larger clone. The chain couples TRDV2 to TRDJ3; 7 nucleotides line up with TRDD3. No J segment appears in TCRdb, so it was assigned here by matching the sequence to germline. CDR3 size: 19 residues. Per the germline V gene, CDR1 is GEAIGNYY and CDR2 is EKD. This chain's CDR3 is CACDAGGILSSRDTRQMFF. The CDR3 nucleotides read TGTGCCTGTGACGCCGGAGGGATACTTAGCTCCAGGGACACCCGACAGATGTTTTTC.

This clone is categorized as large (0.1 to 1%). This chain uses TRDV2 with TRDJ2; no firm D call. Trimming took off 1 base at V and 1 base at J, with 6 bases between the two ends. The CDR3 extends over 14 amino acids. Germline CDR1 GEAIGNYY, CDR2 EKD. This CDR3 reads CACDTVGLTAQLFF. The CDR3 coding sequence is TGTGCCTGTGACACAGTGGGTTTGACAGCACAACTCTTCTTT.

This clone is large by share. The same CDR3 is also encoded by other DNA sequences in this sample. This rearrangement joins TRDV2 to TRDJ3; TRDD3 matches at 9 bases. Looked up from germline, CDR1 is GEAIGNYY and CDR2 is EKD. The CDR3 sequence is 19 residues long. Losses at the gene ends were 0 bases for V and 2 bases for J; bases not matched to a gene: 7. CDR3 sequence: CACDTVTGGRTWDTRQMFF. The CDR3 region has the DNA TGTGCCTGTGACACCGTTACTGGGGGACGTACCTGGGACACCCGACAGATGTTTTTC.

This clone is classed as large (0.1 to 1%). This chain uses TRDV2 with TRDJ2, with D unclear. Trimming shortened V by 0 bases and J by 0 bases, and 10 bases separated the two germline ends. The germline V gene encodes CDR1 GEAIGNYY and CDR2 EKD. There are 16 residues in the CDR3. The CDR3 loop reads CACDTVDPALTAQLFF. In nucleotides, the CDR3 is TGTGCCTGTGACACCGTGGATCCTGCTTTGACAGCACAACTCTTCTTT.

The chain carries TRDV2 and TRDJ3; 12 bases are shared with TRDD3. The V gene's germline CDR1 is GEAIGNYY and CDR2 EKD. Trimming took 3 bases from V and 0 from J; bases not matched to a gene: 8. This CDR3 has 20 amino acids. Written as DNA, the CDR3 is TGTGCCTGTGACTTTACTGGGGGATACTCGCGCTCCTGGGACACCCGACAGATGTTTTTC. This translates into CACDFTGGYSRSWDTRQMFF.

By share, this clone ranks as large. The chain employs TRDV2 and TRDJ1, with TRDD3 identical over 12 bases. Looked up from germline, CDR1 is GEAIGNYY and CDR2 is EKD. Trimming took 0 bases from V and 3 from J; bases not matched to a gene: 22. This CDR3 contains 22 residues. CDR3 in DNA: TGTGCCTGTGACACCGGATTCGTGGGATTTCAATACTGGGGGATACCGGCCGATAAACTCATCTTT. Its translation: CACDTGFVGFQYWGIPADKLIF.

This clone was recorded a few times. A much larger clone sits a single nucleotide away, making a read error possible. The chain combines TRDV2 with TRDJ3; 9 bases fit TRDD3. With 3 bases clipped from V and 3 bases from J, the junction kept 11 bases outside the gene matches. Germline assignment: CDR1 GEAIGNYY and CDR2 EKD. The CDR3 is 19 amino acids. CDR3 sequence: CACDVLGDRKNWDTRQMFF. CDR3 nucleotides: TGTGCCTGTGACGTACTGGGGGACCGCAAGAACTGGGACACCCGACAGATGTTTTTC.

This clone was found a few times. A much more abundant neighbour one base away suggests this may be a read error. The sample has other DNA sequences that encode this CDR3 too. This chain joins TRDV2 and TRDJ2; 12 nucleotides match TRDD3. Germline V gene data show CDR1 as GEAIGNYY and CDR2 as EKD. The CDR3 is 20 amino acids. CDR3 sequence reads: CACDEVVLGDTTALTAQLFF. For the CDR3, the DNA is TGTGCCTGTGACGAGGTGGTACTGGGGGATACTACAGCTTTGACTGCACAACTCTTCTTT.

As to this clone: The protein in TCRdb stems from a much larger clone and differs at residue 3 from this DNA's translation, likely a read error; here the protein is translated from the DNA. V usage is TRDV2 and J usage is TRDJ2; 9 bases agree with TRDD3. The CDR3 sequence is 14 residues long. CDR1 is GEAIGNYY and CDR2 is EKD in the germline V gene. The CDR3 sequence is CAFDNWGMTAQLFF. In DNA form, the CDR3 reads TGTGCCTTTGACAACTGGGGGATGACAGCACAACTCTTCTTT.

The chain links TRDV2 to TRDJ3; 9 bases align to TRDD3. The J gene is absent in TCRdb and was assigned here via DNA matching to germline. The V gene end was trimmed by 5 bases and the J gene end by 1 base; junction bases not matched to a gene: 14. The CDR3 has 20 amino acids. Germline V lookup: CDR1 GEAIGNYY, CDR2 EKD. CDR3 coding DNA: TGTGCCTGTGGCACTCTACTGGGGGAAACCCCTTCCTGGGACACCCGACAGATGTTTTTC. Amino acid sequence: CACGTLLGETPSWDTRQMFF.

There are a few counts of this clone. A read error may explain this, as a much larger clone is one base away. The V call is TRDV2, the J call TRDJ3; D possibly corresponds to TRDD3 (6 bases). From germline, CDR1 is GEAIGNYY and CDR2 EKD. The CDR3 has 18 residues. CDR3 in amino acids: CACDTLGTSSWDARQMFF. For the CDR3, the DNA is TGTGCCTGTGACACCCTGGGGACATCCTCCTGGGACGCCCGACAGATGTTTTTC.

Concerning this clone: Being one base from a much bigger clone, this may be a read error. J is TRDJ1 and V is TRDV2; no definite D call. TCRdb supplies no J gene; here it was assigned by aligning the nucleotide sequence to germline. Trimming stripped 3 bases from V and 8 bases from J, with 21 bases between. The CDR3 is 15 amino acids. Germline V CDR1 and CDR2: GEAIGNYY, EKD. The DNA for the CDR3 is TGTGCCTGTGACTCCGGCGGGAGGGGCCAACACAAACTCATCTTT. Translated, it gives CACDSGGRGQHKLIF.

This clone was seen more than once but under ten times. A much larger clone is a single base away; this may be a read error. The chain links TRDV2 to TRDJ2; 13 bases match TRDD3. Per the germline V gene, CDR1 is GEAIGNYY and CDR2 is EKD. The CDR3 sequence is 19 residues long. CDR3 sequence: CAGDPLGDTSKALTAQLFF. The DNA of the CDR3 is TGTGCCGGTGACCCACTGGGGGATACGAGCAAGGCTTTGACAGCACAACTCTTCTTT.

Within the sample, this clone is large. This chain uses TRDV2 with TRDJ3; 9 nucleotides agree with TRDD3. V lost 2 bases and J lost 1; bases outside the gene matches: 2. The germline CDR1 and CDR2 sequences are GEAIGNYY and EKD. This CDR3 has 17 amino acids. The CDR3 loop reads CACDSTGGSWDTRQMFF. The CDR3, as DNA: TGTGCCTGTGACAGTACTGGGGGATCCTGGGACACCCGACAGATGTTTTTC.

The J gene is TRDJ1, the V gene TRDV2; 11 nucleotides match TRDD3. The J gene was not available in TCRdb and was assigned here by matching the DNA to germline segments. J gave up 0 bases and V 1 base, and 15 bases lay outside the gene matches. The CDR3 has 20 amino acids. Per the germline V gene, CDR1 is GEAIGNYY and CDR2 is EKD. This chain's CDR3 is CACDTGGYAETPSYTDKLIF. The CDR3 DNA follows: TGTGCCTGTGACACTGGGGGATACGCCGAGACCCCCTCGTACACCGATAAACTCATCTTT.

Turning to this clone: This likely traces to a read error, being one base from a far larger clone. This sequence joins TRDV2 and TRDJ3, with 12 bases identical to TRDD3. The J gene comes from matching the DNA to germline here; TCRdb lacks it. Germline CDR1 reads GEAIGNYY; CDR2 reads EKD. The CDR3 sequence is 21 residues long. CDR3 sequence reads: CACDGYLGDTRASWDARQMFF. The CDR3 nucleotides read TGTGCCTGTGACGGATATCTGGGGGATACGCGGGCCTCCTGGGACGCCCGACAGATGTTTTTC.

This clone was seen a handful of times. TCRdb's listed protein matches a much larger clone and diverges from this DNA's translation at residue 5, likely through a read error; the protein shown comes from the DNA. The chain uses TRDV2 and TRDJ2, with 8 bases fitting TRDD3. The CDR3 is 17 residues long. After removal of 2 bases from V and 0 bases from J, the junction contained 7 bases not matched to a gene. Germline V gives CDR1 GEAIGNYY, CDR2 EKD. For the CDR3, the DNA is TGTGCCTGTGACAGGCTTACTGGGGGGTCTTTGACAGCACAACTCTTCTTT. It is translated as CACDRLTGGSLTAQLFF.

Notes on this clone: A much larger clone sits a single nucleotide away, making a read error possible. Other DNA sequences in the same sample also yield this CDR3. The chain is built from TRDV2 and TRDJ3; 11 positions match TRDD3. CDR1 GEAIGNYY and CDR2 EKD come from the germline V gene. The CDR3 is 19 residues long. With V trimmed by 2 bases and J by 2 bases, 7 bases remained unmatched. The CDR3 region is CACDKLLGDRAWDTRQMFF. The CDR3 DNA is TGTGCCTGTGACAAGTTACTGGGGGATAGGGCCTGGGACACCCGACAGATGTTTTTC.

In its sample, this clone ranks as large. J is TRDJ2 and V is TRDV2; D is perhaps TRDD3 (5 bases). CDR3 size: 13 residues. Germline loops: CDR1 GEAIGNYY, CDR2 EKD. V lost 0 bases to trimming and J lost 4 bases, with 5 bases between them. The CDR3 coding sequence is TGTGCCTGTGACACCTGGGGGACAGCACAACTCTTCTTT. Its translation: CACDTWGTAQLFF.

The J gene is TRDJ1, the V gene TRDV2; TRDD3 agrees at 11 bases. Because TCRdb records no J gene, it was assigned here through a match of the DNA to germline. CDR3 length: 19 amino acids. V was clipped by 2 bases and J by 0 bases; unmatched bases: 13. Germline CDR1 GEAIGNYY, CDR2 EKD. CDR3 sequence (DNA): TGTGCCTGTGACAAAGTACTGGGGGATAGCTCCTGGGACACCGATAAACTCATCTTT. This encodes CACDKVLGDSSWDTDKLIF.

Judged by abundance, this clone is medium-sized. The genes are TRDV2 and TRDJ2; 9 bases fit TRDD3. With V trimmed by 2 bases and J by 0 bases, 6 bases remained unmatched. The CDR3 loop spans 17 amino acids. Germline CDR1 GEAIGNYY, CDR2 EKD. CDR3 nucleotides: TGTGCCTGTGACAAGGTAGGGGATACGGCTTTGACAGCACAACTCTTCTTT. The encoded protein is CACDKVGDTALTAQLFF.

Details on this clone: This sequence is one base from a far larger clone and is likely a read error. The chain combines TRDV2 with TRDJ3; 11 bases align to TRDD3. The J gene is not listed in TCRdb, so it was assigned here from a DNA match to germline. With 2 bases clipped from V and 2 bases from J, the junction kept 7 bases outside the gene matches. Per the germline V gene, CDR1 is GEAIGNYY and CDR2 is EKD. The CDR3 runs 19 residues. The CDR3 region is CACDKVLGDSPWDTRQMFF. DNA for the CDR3: TGTGCCTGTGACAAAGTACTGGGGGATAGCCCCTGGGACACCCGACAGATGTTTTTC.

On this clone itself: With a far larger clone one base away, a read error is the likely cause. The gene calls are TRDV2 and TRDJ3, with 7 bases identical to TRDD3. The J gene, left out of TCRdb, was set here by checking the DNA against germline. Germline trimming cut 0 bases from V and 0 bases from J; bases unmatched to any gene: 4. Germline CDR1 GEAIGNYY, CDR2 EKD. This CDR3 has 18 residues. CDR3 loop: CACDTWGTHSWDTRQMFF. As DNA, the CDR3 is TGTGCCTGTGACACCTGGGGGACCCACTCCTGGGACACCCGACAGATGTTTTTC.

The chain couples TRDV2 to TRDJ3, with 10 bases matching TRDD3. J gave up 2 bases and V 1 base, and 7 bases lay outside the gene matches. The CDR3 spans 19 residues. The V gene's germline CDR1 is GEAIGNYY and CDR2 EKD. Written as DNA, the CDR3 is TGTGCCTGTGACACTGTACTGGGGGATCCTACCTGGGACACCCGACAGATGTTTTTC. As protein: CACDTVLGDPTWDTRQMFF.

Note on this clone: It differs at one base from a far larger clone, so likely a read error. V usage is TRDV2 and J usage is TRDJ3; 10 nucleotides align to TRDD3. TCRdb leaves out the J gene; it was filled in here by matching the DNA to germline. This CDR3 spans 21 amino acids. In germline, CDR1 is GEAIGNYY, CDR2 EKD. V gave up 0 bases and J gave up 0 bases; unmatched junction bases: 10. Here the CDR3 DNA reads TGTGCCTGTGACACCGTACCGGGGGATACGCGGAGCTCCTGGGACACCCGACAGATGTTTTTC. This encodes CACDTVPGDTRSSWDTRQMFF.

This clone showed up just a few times. A much larger clone lies one base from this, so it may be a read error. The chain joins TRDV2 to TRDJ3, with 10 nucleotides matching TRDD3. CDR1 is GEAIGNYY, CDR2 EKD, per germline. The CDR3 spans 19 residues. The ends lost 3 bases at V and 0 bases at J; junction bases unmatched: 7. CDR3 nucleotide sequence: TGTGCCTGTGACGTACTGGGGGATCCGAGCTCCTGGGACACCCGACAGATGTTTTTC. It codes for CACDVLGDPSSWDTRQMFF.

As concerns this clone: With only one base between it and a far larger clone, this is likely a read error. V is TRDV2 and J is TRDJ3; TRDD3 aligns across 7 bases. Here the J gene came from matching the DNA to germline, since TCRdb omits it. With V trimmed by 3 bases and J by 0 bases, 10 bases remained unmatched. This CDR3 spans 19 amino acids. CDR1 is GEAIGNYY and CDR2 is EKD in the germline V gene. CDR3 DNA: TGTGCCTGTGACCTCGTGCTGGGGGGGAGCTCCTGGGACACCCGACAGATGTTTTTC. Amino acid sequence: CACDLVLGGSSWDTRQMFF.

As to this clone: This likely reflects a read error, since a far larger clone is one base away. This chain links TRDV2 with TRDJ3; perhaps TRDD3 as D (6 bases). Trimming shortened V by 2 bases and J by 3 bases, and 7 bases separated the two germline ends. CDR3 length equals 15 residues. Germline V gene sequence: CDR1 GEAIGNYY, CDR2 EKD. As DNA, the CDR3 is TGTGCCTGTGACAGACTGGGCTGGGACACCCGACAGATGTTTTTC. This codes for CACDRLGWDTRQMFF.

Points on this clone: A far more abundant clone sits one base away, making this likely a read error. The gene calls are TRDV2 and TRDJ3; 7 nucleotides line up with TRDD3. The J gene, missing from TCRdb, was assigned here through DNA to germline matching. This CDR3 spans 20 amino acids. The V gene end was trimmed by 5 bases and the J gene end by 0 bases; junction bases not matched to a gene: 15. CDR1 and CDR2 (germline): GEAIGNYY, EKD. The CDR3 protein is CACGAYWGRTSSWDTRQMFF. The CDR3 bases are TGTGCCTGTGGCGCGTACTGGGGACGAACCAGCTCCTGGGACACCCGACAGATGTTTTTC.